The rows below give T cell receptor beta chains drawn from one sample of a study of PD-1 blockade in classical Hodgkin lymphoma. Repertoires were generated with immunoSEQ multiplex PCR, while TCRdb's copy carries only in-frame clones and drops some. The repertoire holds 3,500 to 5,500 clones, with under 75% as singletons. Sequenced material: peripheral blood mononuclear cells (PBMCs), taken at baseline. These TCRs come from a human donor with classical Hodgkin lymphoma. Both conserved end residues are part of each CDR3. D genes are given only for firm matches. Where a row states a size, it is once, few, many or the class of an expanded clone; other rows omit it.

cdr3_nt: TGTGCCAGCAGCCGGGGGCGCAGGGGCACAGATACGCAGTATTTT
cdr3_aa: CASSRGRRGTDTQYF
cdr3_length: 15
v_call: TRBV5-6
clone_size: .
d_call: .
j_call: TRBJ2-3

cdr3_nt: TGCGCCAGCAGGCCCGATGCCAAAGACAGCGCCTCTGGAAACACCATATATTTT
cdr3_aa: CASRPDAKDSASGNTIYF
cdr3_length: 18
v_call: TRBV23-1
clone_size: .
d_call: .
j_call: TRBJ1-3

cdr3_nt: TGTGCCAGCAGCTTAGTATGGTCTAGCGGGAGGGCTTCCCATGAGCAGTTCTTC
cdr3_aa: CASSLVWSSGRASHEQFF
cdr3_length: 18
v_call: TRBV7-9
clone_size: medium-sized
d_call: TRBD2
j_call: TRBJ2-1

cdr3_nt: TGTGCCAGCAGCGGGGGCAGTGGTACAGGACCACGCTCCTACAATGAGCAGTTCTTC
cdr3_aa: CASSGGSGTGPRSYNEQFF
cdr3_length: 19
v_call: TRBV7-6
clone_size: medium-sized
d_call: .
j_call: TRBJ2-1

cdr3_nt: TGTGCCAGCAGCCCCCCAGGACAGGGAGTCAATGAGCAGTTCTTC
cdr3_aa: CASSPPGQGVNEQFF
cdr3_length: 15
v_call: TRBV7-9
clone_size: .
d_call: TRBD1
j_call: TRBJ2-1

cdr3_nt: TGCAGCGTTGTGGGCCGATTGACGGATGGCTACACCTTC
cdr3_aa: CSVVGRLTDGYTF
cdr3_length: 13
v_call: TRBV29-1
clone_size: once
d_call: .
j_call: TRBJ1-2

cdr3_nt: TGTGCCAGCGGGGCGGCATCTAGCACAGATACGCAGTATTTT
cdr3_aa: CASGAASSTDTQYF
cdr3_length: 14
v_call: TRBV6-1
clone_size: once
d_call: .
j_call: TRBJ2-3

cdr3_nt: TGTGCCAGCAGCCCCCGGGACGAGCAGTACTTC
cdr3_aa: CASSPRDEQYF
cdr3_length: 11
v_call: TRBV7-3
clone_size: .
d_call: .
j_call: TRBJ2-7

cdr3_nt: TGTGCCAGCAGCTTGGCGGGCTTCGGCGGGAGCCCCGGGGAGCTGTTTTTT
cdr3_aa: CASSLAGFGGSPGELFF
cdr3_length: 17
v_call: TRBV5-4
clone_size: medium-sized
d_call: TRBD2
j_call: TRBJ2-2

cdr3_nt: TGTGCCAGCTCACCCGACAGGGACGAGCAGTACTTC
cdr3_aa: CASSPDRDEQYF
cdr3_length: 12
v_call: TRBV18
clone_size: .
d_call: TRBD1
j_call: TRBJ2-7

cdr3_nt: TGTGCCAGCAGCCGTATGCGACAAGGGCGTGCAACTAATGAAAAACTGTTTTTT
cdr3_aa: CASSRMRQGRATNEKLFF
cdr3_length: 18
v_call: TRBV7-9
clone_size: .
d_call: .
j_call: TRBJ1-4

cdr3_nt: TGTGCCAGTAGTGGAGGGGGAGAGACCCAGTACTTC
cdr3_aa: CASSGGGETQYF
cdr3_length: 12
v_call: TRBV19
clone_size: .
d_call: .
j_call: TRBJ2-5

cdr3_nt: TGTGCCAGTAGTATGACTAGCGGCTCCTACAATGAGCAGTTCTTC
cdr3_aa: CASSMTSGSYNEQFF
cdr3_length: 15
v_call: TRBV19
clone_size: medium-sized
d_call: TRBD2
j_call: TRBJ2-1

cdr3_nt: TGTGCCAGCAGTTACGCTAGCGGGATGGTGATGGGTACGCAGTATTTT
cdr3_aa: CASSYASGMVMGTQYF
cdr3_length: 16
v_call: TRBV6-5
clone_size: few
d_call: TRBD2
j_call: TRBJ2-3

cdr3_nt: TGTGCCAGCAGCCCCAACAGGGGGCAGGCCGAAGCTTTCTTT
cdr3_aa: CASSPNRGQAEAFF
cdr3_length: 14
v_call: TRBV6-1
clone_size: .
d_call: TRBD1
j_call: TRBJ1-1

cdr3_nt: TGCAGCACAACTAGCGGGAGCACCGAGCAGTACTTC
cdr3_aa: CSTTSGSTEQYF
cdr3_length: 12
v_call: TRBV29-1
clone_size: few
d_call: TRBD2
j_call: TRBJ2-7

cdr3_nt: TGTGCCAGCAGCGTGTTGTTCACTGAAGCTTTCTTT
cdr3_aa: CASSVLFTEAFF
cdr3_length: 12
v_call: TRBV7-9
clone_size: few
d_call: .
j_call: TRBJ1-1

cdr3_nt: TGCAGCGTTGACGGCGGTCTATGGGGCTACACCTTC
cdr3_aa: CSVDGGLWGYTF
cdr3_length: 12
v_call: TRBV29-1
clone_size: .
d_call: .
j_call: TRBJ1-2

cdr3_nt: TGTGCCTGGAGCAGATATATGAACACTGAAGCTTTCTTT
cdr3_aa: CAWSRYMNTEAFF
cdr3_length: 13
v_call: TRBV30
clone_size: medium-sized
d_call: .
j_call: TRBJ1-1

cdr3_nt: TGTGCCAGTAGTATGGGTTGGGGGGCAACCTACAATGAGCAGTTCTTC
cdr3_aa: CASSMGWGATYNEQFF
cdr3_length: 16
v_call: TRBV19
clone_size: .
d_call: .
j_call: TRBJ2-1

cdr3_nt: TGTGCCAGCAGCTTCTTCAATGCGGATGAAGCTTTCTTT
cdr3_aa: CASSFFNADEAFF
cdr3_length: 13
v_call: TRBV5-4
clone_size: .
d_call: .
j_call: TRBJ1-1

cdr3_nt: TGTGCCAGCAGCCTTCGCGGACAGGGAACATACGAGCAGTACTTC
cdr3_aa: CASSLRGQGTYEQYF
cdr3_length: 15
v_call: TRBV12-1
clone_size: .
d_call: .
j_call: TRBJ2-7

cdr3_nt: TGTGCCACCTCCGTTAGCGGGGACACTGAAGCTTTCTTT
cdr3_aa: CATSVSGDTEAFF
cdr3_length: 13
v_call: TRBV10-3
clone_size: .
d_call: .
j_call: TRBJ1-1

cdr3_nt: TGTGCCAGCAGCTGGAGTGACAATTCACCCCTCCACTTT
cdr3_aa: CASSWSDNSPLHF
cdr3_length: 13
v_call: TRBV11-3
clone_size: .
d_call: .
j_call: TRBJ1-6

cdr3_nt: TGTGCCAGCTCAGAGGGACAGGGGTCGGGGCAGCCCCAGCATTTT
cdr3_aa: CASSEGQGSGQPQHF
cdr3_length: 15
v_call: TRBV18
clone_size: .
d_call: TRBD1
j_call: TRBJ1-5

cdr3_nt: TGTGCCAGCAGCCAGGGGAGGACCGGGGAGCTGTTTTTT
cdr3_aa: CASSQGRTGELFF
cdr3_length: 13
v_call: TRBV7-2
clone_size: .
d_call: .
j_call: TRBJ2-2

cdr3_nt: TGTGCCAGCAGTCCCCCGCCCAGGGTGAGGAGCAATCAGCCCCAGCATTTT
cdr3_aa: CASSPPPRVRSNQPQHF
cdr3_length: 17
v_call: TRBV28
clone_size: medium-sized
d_call: .
j_call: TRBJ1-5

cdr3_nt: TGTGCCGCCACCCTACCAGAAGCTAACTATGGCTACACCTTC
cdr3_aa: CAATLPEANYGYTF
cdr3_length: 14
v_call: TRBV7-2
clone_size: few
d_call: .
j_call: TRBJ1-2

cdr3_nt: TGTGCCAGCAGCGTAGGAGAGGGGTCTGGGGCCAACGTCCTGACTTTC
cdr3_aa: CASSVGEGSGANVLTF
cdr3_length: 16
v_call: TRBV9
clone_size: few
d_call: .
j_call: TRBJ2-6

cdr3_nt: TGTGCCAGTAGTATAGGCCAGGGGCTAAACACTGAAGCTTTCTTT
cdr3_aa: CASSIGQGLNTEAFF
cdr3_length: 15
v_call: TRBV19
clone_size: few
d_call: .
j_call: TRBJ1-1

cdr3_nt: TGTGCCAGCAGCCCCCCGGTCCCGAGGGCCTTTACGCAGTATTTT
cdr3_aa: CASSPPVPRAFTQYF
cdr3_length: 15
v_call: TRBV7-9
clone_size: .
d_call: .
j_call: TRBJ2-3